A single sample is the source of the 17 T cell receptor beta chains below, sequenced in a study of blood T cells in healthy people across ages. Combining a sample-barcoded 5' primer with a J-beta primer mix, a second PCR ran for roughly 6 to 12 cycles. TCRdb reprocessed the 5' RACE reads with MiXCR, giving one entry per CDR3 protein. The sample records about 1.8 million distinct CDR3 sequences, around 48% being singletons. Material for sequencing was blood. The source is a woman aged 40 to 50 in good health.

This clonotype was found a few times. The chain uses TRBV24-1 and TRBJ2-3; 9 bases line up with TRBD1. The V and J ends lost 7 bases and 5 bases, in that order; junction bases with no gene match: 6. Germline CDR1 reads KGHDR; CDR2 reads SFDVKD. This CDR3 is built from 14 residues. CDR3 sequence reads: CATSVTGGIDTQYF. In DNA, the CDR3 is TGTGCCACCAGCGTGACAGGGGGAATAGATACGCAGTATTTT.

The chain combines TRBV28 with TRBJ2-5; 7 nucleotides align to TRBD1. Germline trimming cut 5 bases from V and 2 bases from J; bases unmatched to any gene: 11. This CDR3 comprises 16 residues. CDR1 is MDHEN and CDR2 is SYDVKM in the germline V gene. DNA of the CDR3: TGTGCCAGCAGTCCTCCCGGGACAGAGCTACAAGAGACCCAGTACTTC. Its translation: CASSPPGTELQETQYF.

This clonotype has only a few counts. The rearrangement links TRBV6-5 to TRBJ2-3; 9 bases map to TRBD2. Germline V gene lookup returns CDR1 MNHEY and CDR2 SVGAGI. The V and J ends lost 0 bases and 4 bases, in that order; junction bases with no gene match: 11. There are 18 residues in the CDR3. Here the CDR3 reads CASSYSPVAGVLADTQYF. DNA of the CDR3: TGTGCCAGCAGTTACTCCCCCGTAGCGGGGGTGTTGGCAGATACGCAGTATTTT.

As regards this clonotype: A junction boundary mismatches the germline segment, possibly from a read error. For the CDR3, the DNA is TGCGCCAGCAGTTTGGAACTATCAGGGAGCAATACTGAAGCTTTCTTT. Encoded protein: CASSLELSGSNTEAFF. This chain joins TRBV5-1 and TRBJ1-1, with D possibly matching TRBD1 (5 bases). The CDR3 consists of 16 residues. Germline V gene sequence: CDR1 SGHRS, CDR2 YFSETQ.

This clonotype has at least ten counts. The chain combines TRBV6-6 with TRBJ1-2, with no clear D. Per the germline V gene, CDR1 is MNHNY and CDR2 is SVGAGI (reference sequence). The CDR3 sequence is 11 residues long. The V end was cut by 4 bases, the J end by 5 bases, with 5 bases between. The DNA of the CDR3 is TGTGCCAGCAGTTCAGCATATGGCTACACCTTC. Encoded protein: CASSSAYGYTF.

This rearrangement joins TRBV12-3 or TRBV12-4 to TRBJ1-5; possible D gene TRBD1, 6 bases. There are 14 residues in the CDR3. The V gene lost 6 bases and the J gene lost 3 bases, with 12 bases spanning the gap. The CDR3 sequence: CASRPGTTNQPQHF. CDR3 DNA sequence: TGTGCCAGCAGACCGGGGACAACCAATCAGCCCCAGCATTTT.

The chain is built from TRBV10-3 and TRBJ1-2, with D possibly TRBD1 on 6 matching bases. Trimming removed 0 bases from V and 10 bases from J, with 9 bases in between. The V gene's germline CDR1 is ENHRY and CDR2 SYGVKD. The CDR3 contains 12 residues. The CDR3 DNA reads TGTGCCATCAGTGAGTCGGACAGATTCTACACCTTC. This encodes CAISESDRFYTF.

The rearrangement links TRBV21-1 to TRBJ2-1; TRBD2, as called in the table, went unchecked against the DNA. TRBV21-1 is a documented pseudogene. This CDR3 region has 16 residues. The CDR3 protein is CASSKDPGRDNNEQFF. The CDR3 DNA is TGTGCCAGCAGCAAAGACCCAGGGAGGGATAACAATGAGCAGTTCTTC.

The chain employs TRBV4-3 and TRBJ2-7; D possibly corresponds to TRBD1 (5 bases). Germline V lookup: CDR1 LGHNA, CDR2 YSLEER. V was cut by 4 bases and J by 0 bases, with 10 bases left in between. The CDR3 covers 14 residues. The CDR3 DNA follows: TGCGCCAGCAGCCCAAATACAGGCTCCTACGAGCAGTACTTC. It specifies CASSPNTGSYEQYF.

The chain uses TRBV29-1 and TRBJ1-5, with D perhaps matching TRBD1 (6 bases). Trimming stripped 3 bases from V and 1 base from J, with 10 bases between. Per germline, CDR1 SQVTM and CDR2 ANQGSEA. CDR3 length equals 14 residues. CDR3 coding DNA: TGCAGCGTTGACAGGGGAGCCAGCAATCAGCCCCAGCATTTT. Amino acids: CSVDRGASNQPQHF.

The V and J genes are TRBV10-3 and TRBJ1-2; D call uncertain. There are 13 residues in the CDR3. Trimming left V 0 bases short and J 3 bases short, with 5 bases between. Germline V gene sequence: CDR1 ENHRY, CDR2 SYGVKD. CDR3 amino acids: CAISESADYGYTF. As DNA, the CDR3 is TGTGCCATCAGTGAGTCAGCGGACTATGGCTACACCTTC.

This rearrangement joins TRBV6-2 or TRBV6-3 to TRBJ2-5; possibly TRBD1 for D (5 bases). Per germline, CDR1 MNHEY and CDR2 SVGEGT. V was cut by 6 bases and J by 2 bases, with 16 bases left in between. The CDR3 loop spans 15 amino acids. The CDR3 DNA reads as TGTGCCAGCAGAAGGGAAGGGGTTCGGCAAGAGACCCAGTACTTC. Amino acids: CASRREGVRQETQYF.

In this sample, this clonotype turned up a few times. The chain has TRBV20-1 and TRBJ2-4; 7 nucleotides match TRBD1. CDR1 is DFQATT and CDR2 is SNEGSKA in the germline V gene (reference sequence). The ends lost 6 bases at V and 1 base at J; junction bases unmatched: 3. This CDR3 region has 13 residues. CDR3: CSAPTGAKNIQYF. CDR3 DNA: TGCAGTGCCCCGACAGGGGCCAAAAACATTCAGTACTTC.

The chain links TRBV9 to TRBJ2-3; D call uncertain. This CDR3 comprises 12 residues. V was trimmed by 6 bases and J by 2 bases, leaving 7 bases between them. Germline assignment: CDR1 SGDLS and CDR2 YYNGEE. CDR3 DNA: TGTGCCAGCACCGAAGACACAGATACGCAGTATTTT. It translates to CASTEDTDTQYF.

The chain couples TRBV7-9 to TRBJ1-2; D is undetermined. The CDR3 has 13 amino acids. Trimming took 3 bases from V and 4 from J, leaving 9 bases between them. Germline V gene data show CDR1 as SEHNR and CDR2 as FQNEAQ (reference sequence). CDR3 sequence reads: CASSFGRPYGYTF. CDR3 DNA sequence: TGTGCCAGCAGCTTTGGCCGCCCCTATGGCTACACCTTC.

The V call is TRBV4-3, the J call TRBJ2-5; D is uncertain. V lost 0 bases and J 5 bases, leaving 10 bases between the germline ends. This CDR3 comprises 14 residues. Germline-derived CDR1 and CDR2 are LGHNA and YSLEER. For the CDR3, the DNA is TGCGCCAGCAGCCAAGATTTTGCCGGGGAGACCCAGTACTTC. Translation: CASSQDFAGETQYF.

V usage is TRBV12-3 or TRBV12-4 and J usage is TRBJ2-3, with 7 bases lining up with TRBD2. The CDR3 extends over 16 amino acids. The V segment lost 7 bases and the J segment 7 bases; nucleotides outside the gene matches: 17. The CDR3 region has the DNA TGTGCCAGCAAAAGAGGGGAGGGGCGTGATATGAATACGCAGTATTTT. This translates into CASKRGEGRDMNTQYF.